The source of this TCR beta chain is a study of CXCR3-negative and CXCR3-positive naive CD8 T cells. This CDR3 region has 14 residues. CDR1 is MDHEN and CDR2 is SYDVKM in the germline V gene. About this clonotype itself: Its antigen remains unknown.

Researchers prepared the TRB cDNA libraries using 5' RACE with UMI labels. TCRdb reanalyzed the 5' RACE reads, giving one entry per CDR3 protein sequence and no DNA. The sample shows some 120,000 distinct CDR3 sequences, and just over 0.35% sits with its ten largest clones. The study's findings and limits: Diversity proved comparably high across both naive subsets and much lower in memory CD8+ cells. For CXCR3-positive naive cells, TRB CDR3s were more hydrophobic than those of CXCR3-negative naive cells.

The rearrangement links TRBV28 to TRBJ2-1. The receptor comes from a human donor in good health. Some clones in this sample may be carry-over from other donors' samples. The specimen was naive CXCR3+ CD8+ T cells from blood. Subset in this sample: CD45RO-CCR7+CD27+CD95- naive CD8+ T cells expressing CXCR3 (TNR3+). This chain's CDR3 is CASSFDWTTNEQFF.